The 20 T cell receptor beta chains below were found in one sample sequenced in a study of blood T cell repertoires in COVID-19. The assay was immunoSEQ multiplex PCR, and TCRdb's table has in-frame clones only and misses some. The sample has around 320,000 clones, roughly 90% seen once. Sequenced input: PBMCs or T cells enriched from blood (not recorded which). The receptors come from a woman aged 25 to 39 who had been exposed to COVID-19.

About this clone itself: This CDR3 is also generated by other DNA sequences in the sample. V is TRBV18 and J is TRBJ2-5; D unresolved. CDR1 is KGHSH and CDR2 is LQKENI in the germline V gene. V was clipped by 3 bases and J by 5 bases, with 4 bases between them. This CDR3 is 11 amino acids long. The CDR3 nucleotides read TGTGCCAGCTCACCCAGGGAGACCCAGTACTTC. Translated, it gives CASSPRETQYF.

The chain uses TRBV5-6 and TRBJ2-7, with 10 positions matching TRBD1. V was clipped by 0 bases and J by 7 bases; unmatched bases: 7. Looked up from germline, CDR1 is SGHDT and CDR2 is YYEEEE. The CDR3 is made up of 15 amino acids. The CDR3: CASSLGGQGLREQYF. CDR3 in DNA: TGTGCCAGCAGCTTGGGGGGACAGGGGCTGAGGGAGCAGTACTTC.

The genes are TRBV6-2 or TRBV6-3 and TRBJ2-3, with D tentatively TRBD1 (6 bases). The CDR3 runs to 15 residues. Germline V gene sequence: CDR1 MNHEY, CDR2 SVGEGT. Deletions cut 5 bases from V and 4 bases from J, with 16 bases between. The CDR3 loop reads CASSPGDGGPDTQYF. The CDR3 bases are TGTGCCAGCAGTCCAGGGGACGGTGGGCCAGATACGCAGTATTTT.

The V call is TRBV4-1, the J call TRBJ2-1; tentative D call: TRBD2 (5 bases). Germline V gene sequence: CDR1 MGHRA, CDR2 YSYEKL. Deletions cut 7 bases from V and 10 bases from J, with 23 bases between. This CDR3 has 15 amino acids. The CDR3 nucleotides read TGCGCCAGCAACCTCCAACTAGGTTTAGGGTGGGAGCAGTTCTTC. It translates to CASNLQLGLGWEQFF.

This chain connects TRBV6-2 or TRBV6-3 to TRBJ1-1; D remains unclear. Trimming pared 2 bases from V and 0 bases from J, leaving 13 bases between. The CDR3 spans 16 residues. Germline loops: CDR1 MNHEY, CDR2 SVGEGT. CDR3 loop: CASSYLIGSMNTEAFF. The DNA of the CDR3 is TGTGCCAGCAGTTACCTAATCGGGAGCATGAACACTGAAGCTTTCTTT.

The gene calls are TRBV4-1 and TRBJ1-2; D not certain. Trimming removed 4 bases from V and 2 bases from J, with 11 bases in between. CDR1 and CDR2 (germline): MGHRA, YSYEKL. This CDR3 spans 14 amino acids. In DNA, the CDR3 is TGCGCCAGCAGCCCGCTTGGGCAAAACTATGGCTACACCTTC. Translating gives CASSPLGQNYGYTF.

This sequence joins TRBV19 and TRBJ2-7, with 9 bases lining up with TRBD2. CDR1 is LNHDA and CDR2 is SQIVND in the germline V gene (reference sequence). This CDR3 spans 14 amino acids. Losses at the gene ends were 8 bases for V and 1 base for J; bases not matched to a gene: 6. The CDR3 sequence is CASSMTSGSYEQYF. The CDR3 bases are TGTGCCAGTTCGATGACTAGCGGATCCTACGAGCAGTACTTC.

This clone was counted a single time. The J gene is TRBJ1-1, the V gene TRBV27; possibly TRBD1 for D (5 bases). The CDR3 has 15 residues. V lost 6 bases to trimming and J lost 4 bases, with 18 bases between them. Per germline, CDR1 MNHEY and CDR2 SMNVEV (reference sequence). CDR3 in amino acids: CASRGPWGGGTEAFF. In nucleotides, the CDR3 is TGTGCCAGCAGGGGTCCTTGGGGGGGTGGCACTGAAGCTTTCTTT.

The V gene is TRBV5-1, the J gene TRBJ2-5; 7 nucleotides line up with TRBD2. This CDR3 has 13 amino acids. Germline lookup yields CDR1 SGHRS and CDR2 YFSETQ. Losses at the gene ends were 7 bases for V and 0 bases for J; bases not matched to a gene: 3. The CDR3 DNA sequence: TGCGCCAGCTCCAGCGGGGACCAAGAGACCCAGTACTTC. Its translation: CASSSGDQETQYF.

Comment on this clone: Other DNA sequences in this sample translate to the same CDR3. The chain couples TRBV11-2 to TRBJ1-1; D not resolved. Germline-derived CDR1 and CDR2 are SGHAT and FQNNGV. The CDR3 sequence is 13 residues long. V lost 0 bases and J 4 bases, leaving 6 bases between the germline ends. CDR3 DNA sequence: TGTGCCAGCAGCTTAGATCTAGGCACTGAAGCTTTCTTT. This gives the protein CASSLDLGTEAFF.

This CDR3 is CASSFTLRGEQYF. CDR3 coding DNA: TGTGCCAGCAGCTTTACTCTCCGGGGCGAGCAGTACTTC. V usage is TRBV5-6 and J usage is TRBJ2-7, with a weak D call TRBD2 (5 bases). Germline V gives CDR1 SGHDT, CDR2 YYEEEE. V was cut by 2 bases and J by 6 bases, with 12 bases left in between. This CDR3 has 13 amino acids. Looking up the rest from reference TRBV5-6 and TRBJ2-7 gives the full variable domain: DAGVTQSPTHLIKTRGQQVTLRCSPKSGHDTVSWYQQALGQGPQFIFQYYEEEERQRGNFPDRFSGHQFPNYSSELNVNALLLGDSALYLCASSFTLRGEQYFGPGTRLTVT.

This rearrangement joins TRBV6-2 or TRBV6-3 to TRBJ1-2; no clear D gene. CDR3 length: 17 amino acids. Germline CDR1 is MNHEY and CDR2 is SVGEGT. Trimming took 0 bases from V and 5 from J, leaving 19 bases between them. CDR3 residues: CASSYSLQDATGYGYTF. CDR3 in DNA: TGTGCCAGCAGTTACTCGCTCCAGGACGCAACGGGGTATGGCTACACCTTC.

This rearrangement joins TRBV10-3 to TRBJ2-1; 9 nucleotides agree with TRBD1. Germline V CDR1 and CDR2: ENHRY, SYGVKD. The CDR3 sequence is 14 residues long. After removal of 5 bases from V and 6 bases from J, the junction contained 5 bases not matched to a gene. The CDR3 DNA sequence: TGTGCCATCAGTAAGGGACAGGGATTCAATGAGCAGTTCTTC. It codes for CAISKGQGFNEQFF.

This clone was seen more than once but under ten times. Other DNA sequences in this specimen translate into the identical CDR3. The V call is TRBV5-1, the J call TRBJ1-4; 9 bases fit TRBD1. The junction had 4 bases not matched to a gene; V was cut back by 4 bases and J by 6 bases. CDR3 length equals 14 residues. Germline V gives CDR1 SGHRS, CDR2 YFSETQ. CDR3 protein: CASSPRTGDEKLFF. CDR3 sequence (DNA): TGCGCCAGCAGCCCCCGGACAGGGGATGAAAAACTGTTTTTT.

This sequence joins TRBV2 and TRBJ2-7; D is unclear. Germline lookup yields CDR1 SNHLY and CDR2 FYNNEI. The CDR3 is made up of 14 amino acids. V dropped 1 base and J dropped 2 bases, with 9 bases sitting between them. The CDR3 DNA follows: TGTGCCAGCAGTGAAGTTGGCAAAACCTACGAGCAGTACTTC. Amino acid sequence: CASSEVGKTYEQYF.

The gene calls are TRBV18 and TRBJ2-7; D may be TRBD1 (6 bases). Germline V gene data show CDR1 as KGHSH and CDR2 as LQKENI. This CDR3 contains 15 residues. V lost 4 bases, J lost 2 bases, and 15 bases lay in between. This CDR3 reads CASSLFRDTTYEQYF. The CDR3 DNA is TGTGCCAGCTCACTATTCCGGGACACAACCTACGAGCAGTACTTC. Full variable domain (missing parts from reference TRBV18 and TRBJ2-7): NAGVMQNPRHLVRRRGQEARLRCSPMKGHSHVYWYRQLPEEGLKFMVYLQKENIIDESGMPKERFSAEFPKEGPSILRIQQVVRGDSAAYFCASSLFRDTTYEQYFGPGTRLTVT.

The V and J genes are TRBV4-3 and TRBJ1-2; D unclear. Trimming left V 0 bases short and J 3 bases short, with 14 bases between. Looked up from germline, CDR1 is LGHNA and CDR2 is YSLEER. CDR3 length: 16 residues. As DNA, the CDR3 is TGCGCCAGCAGCCAAGATAACAGCCCATCCTACTATGGCTACACCTTC. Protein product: CASSQDNSPSYYGYTF.

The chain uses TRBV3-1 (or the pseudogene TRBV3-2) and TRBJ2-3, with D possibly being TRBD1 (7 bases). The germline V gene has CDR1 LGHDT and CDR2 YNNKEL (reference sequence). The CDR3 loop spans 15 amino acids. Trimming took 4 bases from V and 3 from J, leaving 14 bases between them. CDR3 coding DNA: TGTGCCAGCAGCCGAGGTCCAGGGGGGACAGATACGCAGTATTTT. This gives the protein CASSRGPGGTDTQYF.

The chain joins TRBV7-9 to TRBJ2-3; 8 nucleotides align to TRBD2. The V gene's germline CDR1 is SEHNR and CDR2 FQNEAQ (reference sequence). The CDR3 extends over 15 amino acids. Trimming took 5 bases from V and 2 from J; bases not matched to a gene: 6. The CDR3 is CASSTSSGLTDTQYF. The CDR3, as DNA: TGTGCCAGCAGCACATCTAGCGGGCTCACAGATACGCAGTATTTT.

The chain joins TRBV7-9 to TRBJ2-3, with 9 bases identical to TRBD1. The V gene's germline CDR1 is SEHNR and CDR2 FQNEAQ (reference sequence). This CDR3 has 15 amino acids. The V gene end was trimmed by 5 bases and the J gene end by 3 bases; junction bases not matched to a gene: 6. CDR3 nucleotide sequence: TGTGCCAGCAGCCCCCGGGGACAGGGAACAGATACGCAGTATTTT. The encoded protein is CASSPRGQGTDTQYF.